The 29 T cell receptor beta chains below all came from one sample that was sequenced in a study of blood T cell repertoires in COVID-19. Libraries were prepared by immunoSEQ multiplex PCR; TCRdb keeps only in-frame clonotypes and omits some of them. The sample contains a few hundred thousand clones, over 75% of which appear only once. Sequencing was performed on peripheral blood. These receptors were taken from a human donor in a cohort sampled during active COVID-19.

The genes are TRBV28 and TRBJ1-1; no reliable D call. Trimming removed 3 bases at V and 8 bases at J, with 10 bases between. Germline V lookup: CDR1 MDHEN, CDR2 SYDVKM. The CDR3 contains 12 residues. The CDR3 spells CASSLSYKEAFF. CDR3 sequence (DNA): TGTGCCAGCAGTTTGTCTTATAAAGAAGCTTTCTTT.

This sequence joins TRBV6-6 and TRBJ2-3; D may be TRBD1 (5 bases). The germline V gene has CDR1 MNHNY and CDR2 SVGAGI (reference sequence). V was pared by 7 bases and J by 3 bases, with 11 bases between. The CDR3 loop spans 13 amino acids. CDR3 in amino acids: CASTAQGTDTQYF. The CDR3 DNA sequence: TGTGCCAGCACGGCCCAGGGAACAGATACGCAGTATTTT.

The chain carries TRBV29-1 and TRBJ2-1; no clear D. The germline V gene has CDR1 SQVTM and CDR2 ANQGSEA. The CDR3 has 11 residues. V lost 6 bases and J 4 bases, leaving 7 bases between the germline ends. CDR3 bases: TGCAGCGTCTCAGAATACAATGAGCAGTTCTTC. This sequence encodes CSVSEYNEQFF.

The CDR3 nucleotides are TGTGCCAGCAGCGTAGGGGCTAGCGGAACCACCGGGGAGCTGTTTTTT. It encodes CASSVGASGTTGELFF. This chain uses TRBV9 with TRBJ2-2; 7 bases agree with TRBD2. The V gene's germline CDR1 is SGDLS and CDR2 YYNGEE. V lost 0 bases to trimming and J lost 4 bases; unmatched junction nucleotides: 6. This CDR3 is built from 16 residues.

The CDR3: CASRGGRREQFF. The CDR3 DNA is TGTGCCAGCAGGGGAGGCAGGCGGGAGCAGTTCTTC. The chain recombines TRBV14 with TRBJ2-1, with a tentative D call TRBD2 (6 bases). Per germline, CDR1 SGHDN and CDR2 FVKESK. The germline V and J ends were trimmed by 6 bases and 10 bases, with 13 bases remaining between them. The CDR3 runs to 12 residues.

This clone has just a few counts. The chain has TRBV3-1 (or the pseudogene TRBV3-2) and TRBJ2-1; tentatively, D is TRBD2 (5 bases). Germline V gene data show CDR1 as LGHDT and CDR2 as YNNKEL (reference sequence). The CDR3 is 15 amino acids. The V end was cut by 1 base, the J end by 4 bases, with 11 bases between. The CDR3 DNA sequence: TGTGCCAGCAGCCAAGCTCTAGCTGGGTACAATGAGCAGTTCTTC. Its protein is CASSQALAGYNEQFF.

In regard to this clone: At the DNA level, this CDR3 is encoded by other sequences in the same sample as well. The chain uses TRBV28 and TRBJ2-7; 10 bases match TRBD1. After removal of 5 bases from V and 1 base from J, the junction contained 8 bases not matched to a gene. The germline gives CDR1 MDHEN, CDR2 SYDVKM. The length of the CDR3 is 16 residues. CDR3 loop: CASSTPGTGVSYEQYF. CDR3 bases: TGTGCCAGCAGTACTCCTGGGACAGGGGTGTCCTACGAGCAGTACTTC.

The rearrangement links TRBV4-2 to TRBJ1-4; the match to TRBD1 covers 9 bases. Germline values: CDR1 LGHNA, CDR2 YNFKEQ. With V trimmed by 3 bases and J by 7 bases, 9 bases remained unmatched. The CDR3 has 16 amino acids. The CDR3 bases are TGTGCCAGCAGCCAGGAGCCGGGACAGGGAGGTGAAAAACTGTTTTTT. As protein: CASSQEPGQGGEKLFF.

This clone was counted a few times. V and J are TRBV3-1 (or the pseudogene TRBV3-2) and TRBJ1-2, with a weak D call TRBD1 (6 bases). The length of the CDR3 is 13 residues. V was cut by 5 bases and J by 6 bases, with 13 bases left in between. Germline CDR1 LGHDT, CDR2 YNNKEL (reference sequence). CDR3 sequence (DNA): TGTGCCAGCAGCAAGGAAGGGGGGGATGGCTACACCTTC. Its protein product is CASSKEGGDGYTF.

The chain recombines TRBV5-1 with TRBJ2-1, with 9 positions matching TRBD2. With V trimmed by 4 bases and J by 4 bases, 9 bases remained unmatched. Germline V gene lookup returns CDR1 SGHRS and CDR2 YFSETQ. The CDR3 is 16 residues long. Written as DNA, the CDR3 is TGCGCCAGCAGCCCCAAAGCGGGAGGACTTTACAATGAGCAGTTCTTC. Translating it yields CASSPKAGGLYNEQFF.

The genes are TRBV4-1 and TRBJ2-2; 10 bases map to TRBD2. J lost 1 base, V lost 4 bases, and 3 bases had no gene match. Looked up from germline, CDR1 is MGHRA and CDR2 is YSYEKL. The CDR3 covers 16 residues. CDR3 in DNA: TGCGCCAGCAGCCGCGGACTAGCGGAGAACACCGGGGAGCTGTTTTTT. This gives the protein CASSRGLAENTGELFF.

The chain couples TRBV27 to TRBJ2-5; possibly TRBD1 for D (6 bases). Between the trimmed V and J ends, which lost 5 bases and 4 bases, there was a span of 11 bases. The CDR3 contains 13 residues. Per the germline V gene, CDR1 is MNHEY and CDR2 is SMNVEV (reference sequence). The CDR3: CASSLQTGETQYF. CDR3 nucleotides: TGTGCCAGCAGTCTCCAGACAGGAGAGACCCAGTACTTC.

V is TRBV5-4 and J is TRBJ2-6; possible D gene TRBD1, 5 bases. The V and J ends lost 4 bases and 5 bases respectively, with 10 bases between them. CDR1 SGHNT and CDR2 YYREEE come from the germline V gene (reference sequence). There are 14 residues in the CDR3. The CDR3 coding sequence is TGTGCCAGCAGCCCGGACAAGTGGGCCAACGTCCTGACTTTC. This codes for CASSPDKWANVLTF.

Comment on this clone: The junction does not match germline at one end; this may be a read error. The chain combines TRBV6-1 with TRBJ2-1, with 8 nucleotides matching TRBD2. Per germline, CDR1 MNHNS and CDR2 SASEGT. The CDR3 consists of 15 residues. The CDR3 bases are TGTGCCAGCAGGGAAGCGGGAGAGCCCTACAATGAGCAGTTCTTC. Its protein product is CASREAGEPYNEQFF.

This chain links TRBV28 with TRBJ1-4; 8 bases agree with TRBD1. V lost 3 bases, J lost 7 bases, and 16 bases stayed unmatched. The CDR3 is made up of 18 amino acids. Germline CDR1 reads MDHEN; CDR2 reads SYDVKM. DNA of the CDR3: TGTGCCAGCAGTTTGTTTTCCGGGACAGGCTTTACTGGTGAAAAACTGTTTTTT. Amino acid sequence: CASSLFSGTGFTGEKLFF.

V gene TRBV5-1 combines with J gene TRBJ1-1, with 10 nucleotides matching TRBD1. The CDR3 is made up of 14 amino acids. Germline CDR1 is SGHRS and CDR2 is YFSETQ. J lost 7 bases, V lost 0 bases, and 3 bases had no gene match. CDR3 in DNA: TGCGCCAGCAGCTTGGGACAGGGGGCGGGTGAAGCTTTCTTT. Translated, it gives CASSLGQGAGEAFF.

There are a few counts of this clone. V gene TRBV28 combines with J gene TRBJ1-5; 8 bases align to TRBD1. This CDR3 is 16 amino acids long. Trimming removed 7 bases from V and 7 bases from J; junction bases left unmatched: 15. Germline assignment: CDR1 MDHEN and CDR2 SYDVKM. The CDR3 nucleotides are TGTGCCAGCAACGCAAGGTCACAGGGGGTAGGACAGCCCCAGCATTTT. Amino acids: CASNARSQGVGQPQHF. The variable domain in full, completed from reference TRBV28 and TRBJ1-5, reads DVKVTQSSRYLVKRTGEKVFLECVQDMDHENMFWYRQDPGLGLRLIYFSYDVKMKEKGDIPEGYSVSREKKERFSLILESASTNQTSMYLCASNARSQGVGQPQHFGDGTRLSIL.

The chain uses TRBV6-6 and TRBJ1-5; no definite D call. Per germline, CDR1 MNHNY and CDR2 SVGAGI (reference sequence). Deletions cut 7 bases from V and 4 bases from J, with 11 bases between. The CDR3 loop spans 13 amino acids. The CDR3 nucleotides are TGTGCCAGCATGTCGGGGTATAATCAGCCCCAGCATTTT. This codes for CASMSGYNQPQHF.

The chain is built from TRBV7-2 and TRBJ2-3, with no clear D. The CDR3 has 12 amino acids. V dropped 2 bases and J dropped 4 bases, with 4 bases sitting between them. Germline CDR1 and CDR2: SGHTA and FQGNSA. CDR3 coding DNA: TGTGCCAGCAGCTTATTCGCAGATACGCAGTATTTT. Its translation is CASSLFADTQYF.

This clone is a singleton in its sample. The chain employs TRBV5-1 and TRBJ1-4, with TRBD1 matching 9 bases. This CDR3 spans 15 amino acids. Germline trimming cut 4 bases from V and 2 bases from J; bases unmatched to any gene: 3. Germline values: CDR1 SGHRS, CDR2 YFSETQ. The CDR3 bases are TGCGCCAGCAGCCGGACAGGGGACACTAATGAAAAACTGTTTTTT. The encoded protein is CASSRTGDTNEKLFF.

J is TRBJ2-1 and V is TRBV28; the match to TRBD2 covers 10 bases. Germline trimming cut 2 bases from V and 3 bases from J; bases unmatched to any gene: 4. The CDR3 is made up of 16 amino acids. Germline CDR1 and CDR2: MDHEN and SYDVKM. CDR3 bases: TGTGCCAGCAGTTTAGGTAGCGGGGGGCTCTACAATGAGCAGTTCTTC. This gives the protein CASSLGSGGLYNEQFF.

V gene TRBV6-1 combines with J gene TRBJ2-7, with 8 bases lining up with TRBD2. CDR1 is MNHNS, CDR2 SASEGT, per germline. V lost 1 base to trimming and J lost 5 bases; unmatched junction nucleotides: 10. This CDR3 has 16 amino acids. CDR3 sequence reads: CASSEEDMREANEQYF. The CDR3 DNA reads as TGTGCCAGCAGTGAAGAGGATATGCGGGAGGCCAACGAGCAGTACTTC.

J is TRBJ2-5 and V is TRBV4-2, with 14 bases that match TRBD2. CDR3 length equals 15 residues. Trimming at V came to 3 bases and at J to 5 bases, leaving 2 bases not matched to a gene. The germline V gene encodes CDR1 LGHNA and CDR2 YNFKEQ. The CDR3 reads CASSQGLAGAETQYF. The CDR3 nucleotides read TGTGCCAGCAGCCAGGGACTAGCGGGGGCGGAGACCCAGTACTTC.

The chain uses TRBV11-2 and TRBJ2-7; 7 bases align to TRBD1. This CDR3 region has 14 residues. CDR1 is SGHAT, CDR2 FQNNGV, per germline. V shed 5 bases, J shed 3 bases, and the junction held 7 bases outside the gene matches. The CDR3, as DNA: TGTGCCAGCAGCCGGGAACGGGACAGCTACGAGCAGTACTTC. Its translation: CASSRERDSYEQYF.

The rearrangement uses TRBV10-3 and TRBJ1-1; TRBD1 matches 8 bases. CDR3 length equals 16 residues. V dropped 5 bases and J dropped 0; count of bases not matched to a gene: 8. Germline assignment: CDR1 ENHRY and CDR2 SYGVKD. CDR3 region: CAISQGAQIMNTEAFF. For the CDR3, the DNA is TGTGCCATCAGTCAGGGGGCCCAGATTATGAACACTGAAGCTTTCTTT.

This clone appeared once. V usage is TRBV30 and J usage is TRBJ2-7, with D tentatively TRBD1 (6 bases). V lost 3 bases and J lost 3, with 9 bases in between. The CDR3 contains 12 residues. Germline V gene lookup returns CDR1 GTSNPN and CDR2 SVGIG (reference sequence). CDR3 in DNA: TGTGCCTGGAGACTAGGGGGCTACGAGCAGTACTTC. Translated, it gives CAWRLGGYEQYF. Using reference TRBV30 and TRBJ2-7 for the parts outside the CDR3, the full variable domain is SQTIHQWPATLVQPVGSPLSLECTVEGTSNPNLYWYRQAAGRGLQLLFYSVGIGQISSEVPQNLSASRPQDRQFILSSKKLLLSDSGFYLCAWRLGGYEQYFGPGTRLTVT.

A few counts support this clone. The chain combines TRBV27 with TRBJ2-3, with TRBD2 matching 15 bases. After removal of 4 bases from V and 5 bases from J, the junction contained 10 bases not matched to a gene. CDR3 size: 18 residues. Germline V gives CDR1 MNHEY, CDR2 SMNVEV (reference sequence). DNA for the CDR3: TGTGCCAGCAGTTCTACCGGGACTAGCGGGAGGTCGGTAGATACGCAGTATTTT. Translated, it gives CASSSTGTSGRSVDTQYF.

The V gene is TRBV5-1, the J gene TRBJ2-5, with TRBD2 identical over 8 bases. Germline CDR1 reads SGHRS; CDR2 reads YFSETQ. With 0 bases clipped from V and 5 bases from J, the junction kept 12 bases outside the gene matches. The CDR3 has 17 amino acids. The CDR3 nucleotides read TGCGCCAGCAGCTTGGGCCCACTAGCGGCGTTGGGTGAGACCCAGTACTTC. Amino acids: CASSLGPLAALGETQYF. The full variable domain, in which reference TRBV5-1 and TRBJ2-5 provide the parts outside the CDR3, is KAGVTQTPRYLIKTRGQQVTLSCSPISGHRSVSWYQQTPGQGLQFLFEYFSETQRNKGNFPGRFSGRQFSNSRSEMNVSTLELGDSALYLCASSLGPLAALGETQYFGPGTRLLVL.

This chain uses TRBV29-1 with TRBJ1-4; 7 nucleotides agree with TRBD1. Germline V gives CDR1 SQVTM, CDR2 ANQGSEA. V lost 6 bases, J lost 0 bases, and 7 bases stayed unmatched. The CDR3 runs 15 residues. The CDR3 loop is CSVGTATSTNEKLFF. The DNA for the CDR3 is TGCAGCGTAGGGACAGCTACTTCAACTAATGAAAAACTGTTTTTT.